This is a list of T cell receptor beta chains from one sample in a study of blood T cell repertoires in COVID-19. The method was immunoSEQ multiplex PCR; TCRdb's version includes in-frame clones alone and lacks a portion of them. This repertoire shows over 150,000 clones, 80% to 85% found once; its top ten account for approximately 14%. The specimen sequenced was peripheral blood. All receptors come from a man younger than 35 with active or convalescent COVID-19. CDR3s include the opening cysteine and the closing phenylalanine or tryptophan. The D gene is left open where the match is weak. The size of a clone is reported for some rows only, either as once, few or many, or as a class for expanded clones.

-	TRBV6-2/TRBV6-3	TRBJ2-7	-	CASSSTYEQYF	TGTGCCAGCAGTTCCACCTACGAGCAGTACTTC
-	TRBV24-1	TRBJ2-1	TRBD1	CATSDYGQGVFF	TGTGCCACCAGTGACTACGGACAGGGGGTTTTCTTC
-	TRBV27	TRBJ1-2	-	CASSFPRKEPSYGYTF	TGTGCCAGCAGTTTCCCCCGGAAGGAACCTAGCTATGGCTACACCTTC
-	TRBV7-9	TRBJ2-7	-	CASSRTGSYEQYF	TGTGCCAGCAGCCGGACGGGATCCTACGAGCAGTACTTC
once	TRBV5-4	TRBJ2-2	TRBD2	CASSPLGLAGGPGSGELFF	TGTGCCAGCAGCCCCCTGGGACTAGCGGGAGGGCCGGGTTCCGGGGAGCTGTTTTTT
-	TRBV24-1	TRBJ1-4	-	CATSDGQANEKLFF	TGTGCCACCAGTGATGGGCAGGCTAATGAAAAACTGTTTTTT
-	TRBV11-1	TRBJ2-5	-	CASSNTGYYQETQYF	TGTGCCAGCAGCAATACAGGATATTACCAAGAGACCCAGTACTTC
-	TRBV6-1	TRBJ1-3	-	CASSEDIRSGNTIYF	TGTGCCAGCAGTGAAGACATTCGCTCTGGAAACACCATATATTTT
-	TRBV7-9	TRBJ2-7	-	CASSLYSPGLPLEQYF	TGTGCCAGCAGCTTATATTCCCCGGGACTTCCCCTTGAGCAGTACTTC
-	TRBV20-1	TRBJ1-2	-	CSASATNYGYTF	TGCAGTGCTAGTGCAACTAACTATGGCTACACCTTC
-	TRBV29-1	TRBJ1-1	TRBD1	CSVATTGDTEAFF	TGCAGCGTTGCGACGACAGGGGACACTGAAGCTTTCTTT
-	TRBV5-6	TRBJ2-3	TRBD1	CASSLNRGSLTDTQYF	TGTGCCAGCAGCTTAAACAGGGGATCCCTCACAGATACGCAGTATTTT
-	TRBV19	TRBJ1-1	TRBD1	CASSIAPRTGREAFF	TGTGCCAGTAGTATAGCCCCGCGGACAGGACGGGAAGCTTTCTTT
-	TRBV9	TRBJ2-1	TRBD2	CASSVGVSGSSEQFF	TGTGCCAGCAGCGTAGGAGTTAGCGGGAGTAGTGAGCAGTTCTTC
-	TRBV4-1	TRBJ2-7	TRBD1	CASSQRSGTGSYEQYF	TGCGCCAGCAGCCAAAGGTCCGGGACAGGGTCGTACGAGCAGTACTTC
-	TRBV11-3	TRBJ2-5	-	CASSSGFQETQYF	TGTGCCAGCAGCTCGGGGTTCCAAGAGACCCAGTACTTC
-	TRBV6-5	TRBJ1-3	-	CASTQGPSGNTIYF	TGTGCCAGCACCCAGGGGCCCTCTGGAAACACCATATATTTT
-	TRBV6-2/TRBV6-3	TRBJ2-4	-	CASSYGGGAKNIQYF	TGTGCCAGCAGTTACGGTGGCGGAGCCAAAAACATTCAGTACTTC
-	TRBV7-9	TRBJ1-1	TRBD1	CASRSTGGWTAFF	TGTGCCAGCAGATCTACAGGGGGCTGGACAGCTTTCTTT
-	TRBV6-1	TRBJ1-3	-	CASSEEVGARGNTIYF	TGTGCCAGCAGTGAAGAGGTTGGGGCGCGAGGAAACACCATATATTTT
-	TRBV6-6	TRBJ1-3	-	CASSLRPGDSGNTIYF	TGTGCCAGCAGCCTACGGCCCGGAGACTCTGGAAACACCATATATTTT
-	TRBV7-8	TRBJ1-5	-	CASSSLVGRVNQPQHF	TGTGCCAGCAGCTCCCTTGTGGGGAGGGTCAATCAGCCCCAGCATTTT
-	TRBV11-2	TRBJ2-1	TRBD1	CASSHHDRGLNNEQFF	TGTGCCAGCAGCCACCACGACAGGGGGCTCAACAATGAGCAGTTCTTC
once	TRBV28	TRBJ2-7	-	CASSGPENSYEQYF	TGTGCCAGCAGTGGGCCAGAGAACTCCTACGAGCAGTACTTC
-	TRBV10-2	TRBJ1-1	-	CASSFQGNTEAFF	TGCGCCAGCAGTTTTCAGGGAAACACTGAAGCTTTCTTT
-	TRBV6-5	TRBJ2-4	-	CASRPGLDRGNIQYF	TGTGCCAGCAGGCCCGGCCTAGACAGAGGAAACATTCAGTACTTC
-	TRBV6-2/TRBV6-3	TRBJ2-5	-	CASSGGTPGPETQYF	TGTGCCAGCAGTGGCGGGACCCCGGGCCCAGAGACCCAGTACTTC
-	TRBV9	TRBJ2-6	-	CASSVASYGANVLTF	TGTGCCAGCAGCGTAGCTAGCTACGGGGCCAACGTCCTGACTTTC
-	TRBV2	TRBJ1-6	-	CASREYRASRYSPLHF	TGTGCCAGCAGGGAATACAGGGCCTCAAGATATTCACCCCTCCACTTT
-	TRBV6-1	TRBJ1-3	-	CASSEDRFSGNTIYF	TGTGCCAGCAGTGAAGACCGGTTCTCTGGAAACACCATATATTTT
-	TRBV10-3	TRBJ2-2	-	CAISYRANTGELFF	TGTGCCATCAGTTACAGGGCGAACACCGGGGAGCTGTTTTTT
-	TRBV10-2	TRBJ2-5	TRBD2	CASSDGLAQETQYF	TGCGCCAGCAGTGACGGACTAGCGCAAGAGACCCAGTACTTC
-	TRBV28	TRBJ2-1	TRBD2	CASSLTSGPSYNEQFF	TGTGCCAGCAGTCTGACTAGCGGGCCTTCCTACAATGAGCAGTTCTTC
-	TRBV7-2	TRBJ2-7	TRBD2	CASSRTSGPYEQYF	TGTGCCTCCTCCCGGACTAGCGGCCCCTACGAGCAGTACTTC
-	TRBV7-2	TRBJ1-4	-	CASSSRGGGNEKLFF	TGTGCCAGCAGCTCTAGAGGGGGGGGAAATGAAAAACTGTTTTTT
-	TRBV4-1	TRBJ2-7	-	CASSGGFEQYF	TGCGCCAGCAGCGGAGGCTTTGAGCAGTACTTC
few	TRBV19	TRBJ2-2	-	CASSIGNGVGELFF	TGTGCCAGTAGTATAGGGAACGGAGTCGGGGAGCTGTTTTTT
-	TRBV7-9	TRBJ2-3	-	CASRLNGLTSTDTQYF	TGTGCCAGCAGGCTCAACGGTTTAACTAGCACAGATACGCAGTATTTT
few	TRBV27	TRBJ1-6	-	CATKDQGLNNSPLHF	TGTGCCACCAAGGACCAGGGTCTAAATAATTCACCCCTCCACTTT